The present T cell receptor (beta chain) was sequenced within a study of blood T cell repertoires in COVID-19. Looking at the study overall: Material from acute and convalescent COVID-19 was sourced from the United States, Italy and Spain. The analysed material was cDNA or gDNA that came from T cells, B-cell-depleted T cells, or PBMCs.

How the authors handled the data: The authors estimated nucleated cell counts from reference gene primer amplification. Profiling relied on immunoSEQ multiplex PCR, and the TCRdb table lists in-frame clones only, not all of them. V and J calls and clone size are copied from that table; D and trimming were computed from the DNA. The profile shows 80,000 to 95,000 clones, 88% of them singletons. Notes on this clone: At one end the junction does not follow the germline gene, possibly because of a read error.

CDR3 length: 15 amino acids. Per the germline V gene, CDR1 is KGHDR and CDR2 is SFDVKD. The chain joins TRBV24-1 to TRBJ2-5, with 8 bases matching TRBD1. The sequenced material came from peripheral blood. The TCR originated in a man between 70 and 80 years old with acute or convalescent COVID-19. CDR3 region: CATSDTTGAQGTQYF. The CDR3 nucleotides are TGTGCCACCAGTGACACGACAGGGGCGCAAGGGACCCAGTACTTC.